This T cell receptor beta chain emerged from a study of blood T cells in healthy people across ages. This clonotype has a handful of counts. Aged about 6 to 100, donors were systemically healthy Caucasians from Russia. Next came a second PCR, run for roughly 6 to 11 cycles, which used a sample-barcoded 5' primer along with a J-beta primer mix. Via MiXCR, TCRdb re-called the 5' RACE reads, giving one row per CDR3 protein. The sample carries roughly 900,000 distinct CDR3 sequences, around 48% recorded once. The CDR3 contains 14 residues. Germline-derived CDR1 and CDR2 are SQVTM and ANQGSEA. V was shortened by 1 base and J by 5 bases, with 14 bases between the two germline ends.

The TCR was taken from a man younger than 40 in good health. Sequencing was done on a sample of blood. The chain couples TRBV29-1 to TRBJ2-5; D remains unclear. For the CDR3, the DNA is TGCAGCGTTGAAGGGACGGCGATGGGGGAGACCCAGTACTTC. Its translation is CSVEGTAMGETQYF. Full variable domain (missing parts from reference TRBV29-1 and TRBJ2-5): SAVISQKPSRDICQRGTSLTIQCQVDSQVTMMFWYRQQPGQSLTLIATANQGSEATYESGFVIDKFPISRPNLTFSTLTVSNMSPEDSSIYLCSVEGTAMGETQYFGPGTRLLVL.